This TCR beta chain was recovered during a study of blood T cell repertoires in COVID-19. As for the study in general: Italy, Spain and the United States were the sources of the convalescent and acute COVID-19 samples. T cells, B-cell-depleted T cells, or PBMCs supplied cDNA or gDNA.

The CDR3 runs 16 residues. Looked up from germline, CDR1 is SGHVS and CDR2 is FQNEAQ. Losses at the gene ends were 5 bases for V and 0 bases for J; bases not matched to a gene: 6. Profiled with immunoSEQ multiplex PCR; TCRdb holds only in-frame clones, not every one. The sample lists about 120,000 clones, roughly 75% occurring once. Sequencing was performed on peripheral blood. The chain is built from TRBV7-8 and TRBJ1-4, with TRBD1 identical over 7 bases. The receptor was derived from a man in his 60s with active or convalescent COVID-19. As DNA, the CDR3 is TGTGCCAGCAGCCTCGGGACAGTCACAACTAATGAAAAACTGTTTTTT. Translation: CASSLGTVTTNEKLFF. The full variable domain, in which reference TRBV7-8 and TRBJ1-4 provide the parts outside the CDR3, is GAGVSQSPRYKVAKRGQDVALRCDPISGHVSLFWYQQALGQGPEFLTYFQNEAQLDKSGLPSDRFFAERPEGSVSTLKIQRTQQEDSAVYLCASSLGTVTTNEKLFFGSGTQLSVL.